A selection of T cell receptor beta chains follows, all from one sample in a study of blood T cell repertoires in COVID-19. Assay used: immunoSEQ multiplex PCR; TCRdb lists only in-frame clones, some missing. The sample yields about 98,000 clones, over 70% seen once. The sample taken for sequencing was peripheral blood. Receptors originate from a man aged 70-80 years with acute or convalescent COVID-19. The CDR3 runs from the conserved cysteine through the conserved F or W. The D gene is left open where the match is weak. Clone size, where shown, is once, few, many, or a class for clones that have expanded.

v_gene	abundance	d_gene	j_gene	CDR3nt	CDR3aa
TRBV28	-	-	TRBJ1-3	TGTGCCAGCACGGCAGCCGGGAGCCCAGGAAACACCATATATTTT	CASTAAGSPGNTIYF
TRBV6-2/TRBV6-3	-	TRBD1	TRBJ1-5	TGTGCCAGCAACCCATTGAGGACAGGGGTTGGCAATCAGCCCCAGCATTTT	CASNPLRTGVGNQPQHF
TRBV28	-	TRBD1	TRBJ1-2	TGTGCCAGCGAGCATCAAAAACAGGGGGAGCGGTATGGCTACACCTTC	CASEHQKQGERYGYTF
TRBV19	-	TRBD2	TRBJ2-7	TGTGCCAGTAGTTCGGTGACTAGCGGGAGGTCTATCGAGGGGGAGCAGTACTTC	CASSSVTSGRSIEGEQYF
TRBV2	-	TRBD1	TRBJ2-7	TGTGCCAGCAGAGAGACAGGGTACGTAAACGACGGGCAGTACTTC	CASRETGYVNDGQYF
TRBV5-4	-	TRBD2	TRBJ2-5	TGTGCCAGCAGCACCAGACTGCTAGCGGGAGGGGGCGAGACCCAGTACTTC	CASSTRLLAGGGETQYF
TRBV3-1/TRBV3-2	few	-	TRBJ1-4	TGTGCCAGCAGCCAAGACCCGGGAATGGATGAAAAACTGTTTTTT	CASSQDPGMDEKLFF
TRBV18	-	-	TRBJ2-7	TGTGCCAGCTCACTCACCCAAGGGAGCTCCTACGAGCAGTACTTC	CASSLTQGSSYEQYF
TRBV27	once	TRBD1	TRBJ2-2	TGTGCCAGCAGTAACCCCCTTTCCGGGACAGGGAAGATCGGGGAGCTGTTTTTT	CASSNPLSGTGKIGELFF
TRBV5-5	once	-	TRBJ2-7	TGTGCCAGCAGCTCTGACACCCACCGATCCTACGAGCAGTACTTC	CASSSDTHRSYEQYF
TRBV29-1	few	TRBD2	TRBJ2-3	TGCAGCGTTGTAGGGACAGGAAGCGGGAGGGCTAGCACAGATACGCAGTATTTT	CSVVGTGSGRASTDTQYF
TRBV5-1	-	-	TRBJ2-6	TGCGCCAGCAGCCCGTACAGCTCTGGGGCCAACGTCCTGACTTTC	CASSPYSSGANVLTF
TRBV28	-	-	TRBJ2-1	TGTGCCAGCAGTTTTGCGTACAATGAGCAGTTCTTC	CASSFAYNEQFF
TRBV27	-	TRBD1	TRBJ1-6	TGTGCCAGCAGTGACTTCCGGGACAGTAATTCACCCCTCCACTTT	CASSDFRDSNSPLHF
TRBV30	many	TRBD1	TRBJ1-6	TGTGCCTGGCAGGGGGGCGCGGGGTATTCACCCCTCCACTTT	CAWQGGAGYSPLHF
TRBV5-1	-	-	TRBJ1-2	TGCGCCAGCAGCTTGGTCTTAAGGGGCGAAAACTATGGCTACACCTTC	CASSLVLRGENYGYTF
TRBV28	-	-	TRBJ1-2	TGTGCCAGCAGTTCAGGCCCACGTGACTACACCTTC	CASSSGPRDYTF
TRBV6-5	once	-	TRBJ2-7	TGTGCCAGCAGCCTCAGTCAGGGATACGAGCAGTACTTC	CASSLSQGYEQYF
TRBV4-2	-	-	TRBJ2-7	TGTGCCAGCAGCCAAGTCAACGCCCTTAGCTCCTACGAGCAGTACTTC	CASSQVNALSSYEQYF
TRBV28	few	-	TRBJ1-1	TGTGCCAGCACCGGGGGTACGGGAGGCGAGACTGAAGCTTTCTTT	CASTGGTGGETEAFF
TRBV6-8	-	-	TRBJ2-1	TGTGCCAGCAGTTTAGACAAGCTTTTAGATGAGCAGTTCTTC	CASSLDKLLDEQFF
TRBV6-5	-	TRBD2	TRBJ2-7	TGTGCCAGCAGGACGAGCGGGGCTCTTCTCTACGAGCAGTACTTC	CASRTSGALLYEQYF
TRBV6-5	-	TRBD1	TRBJ1-6	TGTGCCAGCGGCCGGGACAGGGGAAATTCACCCCTCCACTTT	CASGRDRGNSPLHF
TRBV2	few	-	TRBJ2-5	TGTGCCAGCAGTGACGACAGGCAAGAGACCCAGTACTTC	CASSDDRQETQYF
TRBV5-8	-	TRBD2	TRBJ2-7	TGTGCCAGCAGCTTGGGACTAGCGGGAGAGGGATCCTACGAGCAGTACTTC	CASSLGLAGEGSYEQYF
TRBV28	-	TRBD1	TRBJ2-7	TGTGCCAGCTGTAGGACAGGGGGAAGCTACGAGCAGTACTTC	CASCRTGGSYEQYF
TRBV6-1	-	-	TRBJ1-3	TGTGCCAGCAGTGAATATGAGCTAGGCGGAAACACCATATATTTT	CASSEYELGGNTIYF
TRBV5-1	-	-	TRBJ1-3	TGCGCCAGCAGCTTGGGTACAGGCTCTGGAAACACCATATATTTT	CASSLGTGSGNTIYF
TRBV18	-	-	TRBJ1-4	TGTGCCAGCTCACCAGTGGGCCCCTCTAATGAAAAACTGTTTTTT	CASSPVGPSNEKLFF
TRBV15	-	-	TRBJ2-1	TGTGCCACCAGCAGAGATTTAGACAATGAGCAGTTCTTC	CATSRDLDNEQFF
TRBV3-1/TRBV3-2	-	-	TRBJ2-5	TGTGCCAGCACTAGTCAGGGCGGGACCGGGACCCAGTACTTC	CASTSQGGTGTQYF
TRBV12-2	-	-	TRBJ1-3	TGTGCAAGTCGCCGGTACCTGCGGGCGGGAAGCGTTGGAAACACCATATATTTT	CASRRYLRAGSVGNTIYF
TRBV5-5	-	-	TRBJ1-1	TGTGCCAGCAGCCAGTCGACGGGGAAGAACACTGAAGCTTTCTTT	CASSQSTGKNTEAFF
TRBV10-3	-	-	TRBJ2-3	TGTGCCATCAGTAAACAGGGTTTCACAGATACGCAGTATTTT	CAISKQGFTDTQYF
TRBV11-2	-	-	TRBJ1-5	TGTGCCAGCAGCAGGGTGACAGGTCAGCCCCAGCATTTT	CASSRVTGQPQHF
TRBV12-3/TRBV12-4	-	-	TRBJ2-7	TGTGCCAGCGAGAAGGGACTCCGCGGCGAGCAGTACTTC	CASEKGLRGEQYF
TRBV12-3/TRBV12-4	once	-	TRBJ2-5	TGTGCCAGCAGTCCGCCCGGGGAGACCCAGTACTTC	CASSPPGETQYF
TRBV6-5	-	-	TRBJ1-1	TGTGCCAGCAGTTACTCGGCGGTTAACACTGAAGCTTTCTTT	CASSYSAVNTEAFF
TRBV4-3	-	TRBD1	TRBJ2-7	TGCGCCAGCAGCCATCAGGGGGCTAGTCGGTACGAGCAGTACTTC	CASSHQGASRYEQYF
TRBV30	-	-	TRBJ1-6	TGTGCCTGGAGTGTATCGGGACTATATAATTCACCCCTCCACTTT	CAWSVSGLYNSPLHF
TRBV5-1	once	TRBD2	TRBJ2-1	TGCGCCAGCAGCTCGACTAGCCCCTACAATGAGCAGTTCTTC	CASSSTSPYNEQFF
TRBV15	-	-	TRBJ1-1	TGTGCCACCAGCAAAGACATAACGGAGTCTTTCTTT	CATSKDITESFF
TRBV19	-	TRBD1	TRBJ2-2	TGTGCCAGTAGTATCGGGACAGGGGGCCTCGGGGAGCTGTTTTTT	CASSIGTGGLGELFF
TRBV28	few	-	TRBJ2-3	TGTGCCAGCAGTCCTATCGAGCGCACAGATACGCAGTATTTT	CASSPIERTDTQYF
TRBV19	-	TRBD2	TRBJ2-2	TGTGCCAGTAGTCCAGCTAGCGGGCAGAACACCGGGGAGCTGTTTTTT	CASSPASGQNTGELFF
TRBV6-5	-	-	TRBJ1-3	TGTGCCAGCAGGGGAGGGGCATCTGGAAACACCATATATTTT	CASRGGASGNTIYF
TRBV29-1	-	-	TRBJ2-3	TGCAGCGTTGGGCTGAGCACAGATACGCAGTATTTT	CSVGLSTDTQYF
TRBV9	-	-	TRBJ2-1	TGTGCCAGCAGCGTAGCCCCAACTTTACAGGCCAATGAGCAGTTCTTC	CASSVAPTLQANEQFF
TRBV4-3	-	TRBD2	TRBJ2-1	TGCGCCAGCAGCCAAGGCGGGGGAGGTGAGCAGTTCTTC	CASSQGGGGEQFF
TRBV9	-	TRBD1	TRBJ2-5	TGTGCCAGCAGCGTAGCTACAGGGGCGGTTGAGACCCAGTACTTC	CASSVATGAVETQYF
TRBV14	few	TRBD1	TRBJ2-3	TGTGCCAGCAGCCAAACTTTGACAGGGACAGATACGCAGTATTTT	CASSQTLTGTDTQYF
TRBV27	once	-	TRBJ1-4	TGTGCCAGCAGTCCAAAGCCCGGACGGACTGACAATGAAAAACTGTTTTTT	CASSPKPGRTDNEKLFF
TRBV6-5	few	TRBD1	TRBJ2-7	TGTGCCAGCAGTTACCGACAGGGTGGTTACGAGCAGTACTTC	CASSYRQGGYEQYF
TRBV19	-	TRBD1	TRBJ1-1	TGTGCCAGTAGTACCCAGGGACAGGGGAGGAACACTGAAGCTTTCTTT	CASSTQGQGRNTEAFF
TRBV30	once	TRBD1	TRBJ1-2	TGTGCCTGGAGACAGGGGGCCGGCTATGGCTACACCTTC	CAWRQGAGYGYTF
TRBV30	-	TRBD1	TRBJ2-7	TGTGCCTGGAGTGGGGGGACAGGGGTGGCCGAGCAGTACTTC	CAWSGGTGVAEQYF
TRBV30	-	-	TRBJ1-5	TGTGCCTTCCGGCCTGACTCGCGGGATCAGCCCCAGCATTTT	CAFRPDSRDQPQHF